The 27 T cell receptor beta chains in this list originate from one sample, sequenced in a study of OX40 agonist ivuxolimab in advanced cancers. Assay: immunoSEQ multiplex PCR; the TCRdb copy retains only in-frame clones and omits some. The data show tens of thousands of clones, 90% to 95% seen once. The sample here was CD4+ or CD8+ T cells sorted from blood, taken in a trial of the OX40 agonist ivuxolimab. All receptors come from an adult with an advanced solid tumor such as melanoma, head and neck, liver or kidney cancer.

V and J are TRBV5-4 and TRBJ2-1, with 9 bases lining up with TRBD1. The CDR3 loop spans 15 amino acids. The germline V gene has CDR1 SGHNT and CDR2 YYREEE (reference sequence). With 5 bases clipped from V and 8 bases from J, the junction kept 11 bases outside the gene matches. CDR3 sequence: CASRVSRDRDDEQFF. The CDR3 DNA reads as TGTGCCAGCAGGGTCTCCCGGGACAGGGACGATGAGCAGTTCTTC.

This CDR3 reads CASSGNEQFF. In DNA form, the CDR3 reads TGTGCCAGTAGTGGCAATGAGCAGTTCTTC. The chain carries TRBV19 and TRBJ2-1; D remains unclear. CDR1 LNHDA and CDR2 SQIVND come from the germline V gene (reference sequence). This CDR3 contains 10 residues. V lost 5 bases and J lost 6, with 2 bases in between. The variable domain in full, completed from reference TRBV19 and TRBJ2-1, reads DGGITQSPKYLFRKEGQNVTLSCEQNLNHDAMYWYRQDPGQGLRLIYYSQIVNDFQKGDIAEGYSVSREKKESFPLTVTSAQKNPTAFYLCASSGNEQFFGPGTRLTVL.

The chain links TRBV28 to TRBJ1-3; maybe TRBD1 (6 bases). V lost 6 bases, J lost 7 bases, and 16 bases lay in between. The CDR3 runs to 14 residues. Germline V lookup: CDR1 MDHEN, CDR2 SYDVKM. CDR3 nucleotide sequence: TGTGCCAGCAGAGGGACACCTTTAGGGAACACCATATATTTT. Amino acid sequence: CASRGTPLGNTIYF.

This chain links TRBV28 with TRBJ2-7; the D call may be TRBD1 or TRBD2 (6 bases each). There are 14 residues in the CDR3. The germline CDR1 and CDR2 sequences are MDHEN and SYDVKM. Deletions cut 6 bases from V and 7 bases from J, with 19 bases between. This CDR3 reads CASRPPYGGLEQYF. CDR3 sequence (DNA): TGTGCCAGCAGACCCCCCTACGGGGGCCTGGAGCAGTACTTC.

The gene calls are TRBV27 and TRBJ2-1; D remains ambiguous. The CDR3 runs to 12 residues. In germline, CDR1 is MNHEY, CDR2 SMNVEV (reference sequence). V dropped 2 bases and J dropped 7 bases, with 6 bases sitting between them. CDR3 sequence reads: CASSLIGNEQFF. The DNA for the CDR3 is TGTGCCAGCAGTTTAATCGGGAATGAGCAGTTCTTC.

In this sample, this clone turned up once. This CDR3 reads CASSLLGTSQPQHF. The CDR3 DNA sequence: TGTGCCAGCAGTTTACTGGGGACTTCACAGCCCCAGCATTTT. The chain has TRBV27 and TRBJ1-5, with D possibly TRBD1 on 5 matching bases. The V and J ends lost 2 bases and 7 bases respectively, with 12 bases between them. Germline V lookup: CDR1 MNHEY, CDR2 SMNVEV (reference sequence). The CDR3 runs 14 residues.

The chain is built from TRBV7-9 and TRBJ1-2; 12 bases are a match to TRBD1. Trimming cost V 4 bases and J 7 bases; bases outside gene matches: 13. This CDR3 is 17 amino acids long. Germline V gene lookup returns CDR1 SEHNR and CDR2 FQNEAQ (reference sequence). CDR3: CASSSSGTGGPRGGYTF. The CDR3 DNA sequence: TGTGCCAGCAGCTCATCCGGGACAGGGGGCCCCAGGGGTGGCTACACCTTC.

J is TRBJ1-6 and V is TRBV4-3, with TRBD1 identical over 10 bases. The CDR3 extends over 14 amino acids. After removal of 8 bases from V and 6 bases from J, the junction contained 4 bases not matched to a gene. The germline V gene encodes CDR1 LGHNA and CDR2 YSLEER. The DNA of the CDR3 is TGCGCCAGCGGGGACAGGGGCCCTAATTCACCCCTCCACTTT. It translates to CASGDRGPNSPLHF.

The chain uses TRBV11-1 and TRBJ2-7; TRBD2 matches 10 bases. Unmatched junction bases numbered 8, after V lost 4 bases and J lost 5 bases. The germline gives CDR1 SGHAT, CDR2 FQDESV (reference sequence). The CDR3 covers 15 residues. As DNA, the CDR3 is TGTGCCAGCAGCTCTGCTAGCGGGAGTGGCCACGAGCAGTACTTC. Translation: CASSSASGSGHEQYF.

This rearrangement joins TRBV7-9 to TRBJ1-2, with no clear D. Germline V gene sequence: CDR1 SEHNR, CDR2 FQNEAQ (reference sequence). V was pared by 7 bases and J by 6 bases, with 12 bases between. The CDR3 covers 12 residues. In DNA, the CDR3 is TGTGCCAGCACCAATCTGATAGATGGCTACACCTTC. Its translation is CASTNLIDGYTF.

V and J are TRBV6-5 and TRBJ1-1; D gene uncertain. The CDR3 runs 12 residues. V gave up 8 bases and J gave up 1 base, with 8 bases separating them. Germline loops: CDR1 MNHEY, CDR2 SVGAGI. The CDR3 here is CASSKSNTEAFF. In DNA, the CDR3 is TGTGCCAGCTCCAAGTCGAACACTGAAGCTTTCTTT.

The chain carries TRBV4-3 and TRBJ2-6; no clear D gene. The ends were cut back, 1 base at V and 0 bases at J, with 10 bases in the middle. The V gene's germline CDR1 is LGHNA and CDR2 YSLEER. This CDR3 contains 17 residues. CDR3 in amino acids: CASSQAPTSSGANVLTF. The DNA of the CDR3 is TGCGCCAGCAGCCAAGCTCCGACCAGCTCTGGGGCCAACGTCCTGACTTTC.

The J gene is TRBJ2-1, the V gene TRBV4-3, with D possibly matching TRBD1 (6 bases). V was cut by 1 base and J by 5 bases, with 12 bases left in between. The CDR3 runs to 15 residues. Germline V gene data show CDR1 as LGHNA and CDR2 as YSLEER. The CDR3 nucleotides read TGCGCCAGCAGCCAAGCCACGGACAGAAACAATGAGCAGTTCTTC. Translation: CASSQATDRNNEQFF.

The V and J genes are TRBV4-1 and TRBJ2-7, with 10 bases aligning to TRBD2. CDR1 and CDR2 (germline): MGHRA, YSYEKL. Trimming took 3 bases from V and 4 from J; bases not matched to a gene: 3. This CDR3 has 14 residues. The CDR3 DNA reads TGCGCCAGCAGCCATGGTAGCGGGAGGTACGAGCAGTACTTC. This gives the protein CASSHGSGRYEQYF.

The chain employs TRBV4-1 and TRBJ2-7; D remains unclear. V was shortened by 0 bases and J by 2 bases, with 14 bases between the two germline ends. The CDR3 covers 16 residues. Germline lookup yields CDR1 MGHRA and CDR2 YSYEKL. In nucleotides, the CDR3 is TGCGCCAGCAGCCAAGATTACGCCTCACGCCCCTACGAGCAGTACTTC. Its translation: CASSQDYASRPYEQYF.

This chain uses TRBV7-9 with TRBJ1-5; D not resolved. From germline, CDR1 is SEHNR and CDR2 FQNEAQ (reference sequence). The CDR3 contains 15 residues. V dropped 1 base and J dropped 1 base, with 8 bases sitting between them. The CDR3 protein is CASSLGPGSNQPQHF. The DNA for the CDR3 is TGTGCCAGCAGCTTAGGGCCGGGGAGCAATCAGCCCCAGCATTTT. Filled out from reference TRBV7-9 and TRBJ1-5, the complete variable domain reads DTGVSQNPRHKITKRGQNVTFRCDPISEHNRLYWYRQTLGQGPEFLTYFQNEAQLEKSRLLSDRFSAERPKGSFSTLEIQRTEQGDSAMYLCASSLGPGSNQPQHFGDGTRLSIL.

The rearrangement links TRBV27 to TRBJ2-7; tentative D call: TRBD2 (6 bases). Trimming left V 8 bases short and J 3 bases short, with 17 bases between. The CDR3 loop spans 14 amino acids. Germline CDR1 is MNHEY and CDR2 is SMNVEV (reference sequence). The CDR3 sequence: CASGPQTGVYEQYF. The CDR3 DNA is TGTGCCAGCGGTCCCCAGACGGGGGTCTACGAGCAGTACTTC.

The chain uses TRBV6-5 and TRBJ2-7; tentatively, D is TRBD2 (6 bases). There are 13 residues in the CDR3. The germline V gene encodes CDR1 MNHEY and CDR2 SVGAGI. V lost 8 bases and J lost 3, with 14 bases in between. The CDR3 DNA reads TGTGCCAGCGGGGGGAGCGGGTACTACGAGCAGTACTTC. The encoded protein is CASGGSGYYEQYF.

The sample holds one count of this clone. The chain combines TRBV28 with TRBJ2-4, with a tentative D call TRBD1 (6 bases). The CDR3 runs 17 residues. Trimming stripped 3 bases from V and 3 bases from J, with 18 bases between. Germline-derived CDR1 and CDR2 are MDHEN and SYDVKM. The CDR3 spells CASSLGSNRDGKNIQYF. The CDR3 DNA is TGTGCCAGCAGTTTGGGATCTAACAGGGACGGCAAAAACATTCAGTACTTC.

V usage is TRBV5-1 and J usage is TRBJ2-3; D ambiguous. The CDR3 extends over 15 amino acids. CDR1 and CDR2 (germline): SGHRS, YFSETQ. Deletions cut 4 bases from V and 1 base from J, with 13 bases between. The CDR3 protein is CASSEDLPGTDTQYF. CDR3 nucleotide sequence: TGCGCCAGCAGCGAAGACTTACCCGGCACAGATACGCAGTATTTT.

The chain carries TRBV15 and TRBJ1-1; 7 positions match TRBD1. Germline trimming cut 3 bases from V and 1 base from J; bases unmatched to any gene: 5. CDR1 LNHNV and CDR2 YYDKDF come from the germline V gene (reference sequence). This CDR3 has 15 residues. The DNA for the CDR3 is TGTGCCACCAGCAGGAGGGGACAGCCGAACACTGAAGCTTTCTTT. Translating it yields CATSRRGQPNTEAFF.

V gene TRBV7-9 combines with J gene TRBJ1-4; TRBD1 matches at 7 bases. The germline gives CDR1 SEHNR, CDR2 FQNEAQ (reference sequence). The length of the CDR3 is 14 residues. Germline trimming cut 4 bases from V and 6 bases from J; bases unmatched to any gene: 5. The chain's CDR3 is CASSSQGPDEKLFF. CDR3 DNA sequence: TGTGCCAGCAGCTCACAGGGGCCGGATGAAAAACTGTTTTTT. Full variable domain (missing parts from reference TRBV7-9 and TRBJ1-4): DTGVSQNPRHKITKRGQNVTFRCDPISEHNRLYWYRQTLGQGPEFLTYFQNEAQLEKSRLLSDRFSAERPKGSFSTLEIQRTEQGDSAMYLCASSSQGPDEKLFFGSGTQLSVL.

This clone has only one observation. The DNA of the CDR3 is TGTGCCAGCAGCTTAGAGGGGGAGTTCAGCACAGATACGCAGTATTTT. It codes for CASSLEGEFSTDTQYF. V is TRBV13 and J is TRBJ2-3; D possibly corresponds to TRBD1 (6 bases). The V end was cut by 1 base, the J end by 0 bases, with 11 bases between. The CDR3 is 16 amino acids. CDR1 is PRHDT, CDR2 FYEKMQ, per germline (reference sequence).

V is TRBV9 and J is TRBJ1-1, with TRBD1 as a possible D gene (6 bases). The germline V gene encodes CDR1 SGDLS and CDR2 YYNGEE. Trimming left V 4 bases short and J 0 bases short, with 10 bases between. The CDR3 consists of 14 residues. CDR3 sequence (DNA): TGTGCCAGCAGCTCGGGGGCCATGAACACTGAAGCTTTCTTT. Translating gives CASSSGAMNTEAFF. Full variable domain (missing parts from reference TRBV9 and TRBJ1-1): DSGVTQTPKHLITATGQRVTLRCSPRSGDLSVYWYQQSLDQGLQFLIQYYNGEERAKGNILERFSAQQFPDLHSELNLSSLELGDSALYFCASSSGAMNTEAFFGQGTRLTVV.

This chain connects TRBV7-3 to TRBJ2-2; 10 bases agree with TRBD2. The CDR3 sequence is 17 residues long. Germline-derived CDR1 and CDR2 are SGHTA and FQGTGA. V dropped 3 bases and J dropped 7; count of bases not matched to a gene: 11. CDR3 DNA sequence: TGTGCCAGCAGCTTTTCCGGGCTAGCGGGAGCGAACGGGGAGCTGTTTTTT. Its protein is CASSFSGLAGANGELFF.

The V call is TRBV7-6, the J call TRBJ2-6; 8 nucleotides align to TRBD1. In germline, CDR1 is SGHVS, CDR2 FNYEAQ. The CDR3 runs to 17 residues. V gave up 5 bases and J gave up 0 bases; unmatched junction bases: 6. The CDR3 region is CASSPRTGHSGANVLTF. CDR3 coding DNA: TGTGCCAGCAGCCCCCGGACAGGGCACTCTGGGGCCAACGTCCTGACTTTC.

CDR3 coding DNA: TGTGCCAGCAGCCACTCGGCCGGGCAGGGCTACACCTTC. Its protein product is CASSHSAGQGYTF. V is TRBV6-6 and J is TRBJ1-2; D is ambiguous. Germline lookup yields CDR1 MNHNY and CDR2 SVGAGI (reference sequence). V dropped 6 bases and J dropped 8 bases, with 16 bases sitting between them. CDR3 length: 13 residues.